This T cell receptor beta chain was retrieved from a study of OX40 agonist ivuxolimab in advanced cancers. Study summary: Every 2 weeks, patients received ivuxolimab intravenously, dosed at 0.01 to 10 mg/kg. Patients were over 65% male with ages roughly 23 to 85, mean 60.

Assay used: immunoSEQ multiplex PCR; TCRdb lists only in-frame clones, some missing. Of about 20,000 clones in the sample, 74% were seen once. This CDR3 region has 16 residues. CDR1 is SGHKS and CDR2 is YYEKEE in the germline V gene (reference sequence). The J segment lost 4 bases and the V segment lost 3 bases, leaving 8 bases of the junction unmatched. The sample here was CD4+ or CD8+ T cells sorted from blood, taken in a trial of the OX40 agonist ivuxolimab. The V call is TRBV5-5, the J call TRBJ2-1; 9 bases fit TRBD1. The source is an adult with an advanced solid tumor such as melanoma, head and neck, liver or kidney cancer. The CDR3 DNA follows: TGTGCCAGCAGCTCCCGGCCCGGGACAGGGTACAATGAGCAGTTCTTC. Translation gives CASSSRPGTGYNEQFF. The whole variable domain, remainder taken from reference TRBV5-5 and TRBJ2-1, is DAGVTQSPTHLIKTRGQQVTLRCSPISGHKSVSWYQQVLGQGPQFIFQYYEKEERGRGNFPDRFSARQFPNYSSELNVNALLLGDSALYLCASSSRPGTGYNEQFFGPGTRLTVL.